The rows below give T cell receptor beta chains drawn from one sample of a study of T cell changes during pregnancy in multiple sclerosis. Produced via immunoSEQ multiplex PCR; TCRdb's table is partial and in-frame only. This sample has 25,000 to 35,000 clones; 90% occur once, and the top ten carry approximately 4.7%. The sequencing used CD8+ T cells from peripheral blood mononuclear cells, collected in the second trimester of pregnancy. Source of these receptors: a female donor with multiple sclerosis, enrolled in a pregnancy study. The CDR3 runs from the conserved cysteine through the conserved F or W. D genes are given only for firm matches. Clone size appears in some rows only: once, few, many, or a class for an expanded clone.

CDR3	DNA	J	D	V	length	size
CATLDSPNYGYTF	TGTGCCACCTTGGACAGCCCTAACTATGGCTACACCTTC	TRBJ1-2	.	TRBV19	13	.
CASSLSINMAVQETQYF	TGTGCCAGCAGTTTATCGATAAATATGGCAGTTCAAGAGACCCAGTACTTC	TRBJ2-5	.	TRBV27	17	.
CASSEYYRADEQYF	TGTGCCAGCAGTGAATATTACAGGGCCGACGAGCAGTACTTC	TRBJ2-7	.	TRBV6-1	14	.
CASSYRGTWAEEQYF	TGCGCCAGCAGCTACAGGGGGACATGGGCAGAAGAGCAGTACTTC	TRBJ2-7	TRBD1	TRBV5-1	15	.
CASSPRLAGGLTDNEQFF	TGTGCCAGCAGCCCGAGACTAGCGGGAGGCCTTACCGACAATGAGCAGTTCTTC	TRBJ2-1	TRBD2	TRBV5-6	18	.
CASSQDLGAQGHAFF	TGCGCCAGCAGCCAAGATTTGGGGGCCCAGGGGCACGCTTTCTTT	TRBJ1-1	.	TRBV4-1	15	few
CASSKGGGYTF	TGTGCCAGCAGCAAAGGGGGTGGCTACACCTTC	TRBJ1-2	.	TRBV6-5	11	.
CAWSVAHEQYF	TGTGCCTGGAGTGTAGCCCACGAGCAGTACTTC	TRBJ2-7	.	TRBV30	11	.
CASSDQGGVGTDTQYF	TGTGCCAGCAGTGACCAAGGGGGAGTGGGTACAGATACGCAGTATTTT	TRBJ2-3	.	TRBV6-4	16	.
CAPHGGASQPQHF	TGTGCCCCCCATGGGGGCGCCAGTCAGCCCCAGCATTTT	TRBJ1-5	.	TRBV30	13	.
CASLTTIKADTQYF	TGTGCCAGTTTAACTACTATTAAGGCAGATACGCAGTATTTT	TRBJ2-3	.	TRBV28	14	.
CASSPPSGRSSYNEQFF	TGTGCCAGCAGCCCCCCTAGCGGTAGAAGCTCCTACAATGAGCAGTTCTTC	TRBJ2-1	TRBD2	TRBV5-6	17	.
CSVRRGGNEQFF	TGCAGCGTTCGTCGGGGGGGCAATGAGCAGTTCTTC	TRBJ2-1	TRBD2	TRBV29-1	12	many
CASSLTGAGNEQFF	TGTGCCAGCAGCCTGACTGGTGCGGGGAATGAGCAGTTCTTC	TRBJ2-1	.	TRBV5-4	14	.
CASRSASPFAEQFF	TGTGCCAGCCGGAGCGCATCGCCGTTTGCTGAGCAGTTCTTC	TRBJ2-1	.	TRBV27	14	.
CASSPGQTYYEQYF	TGTGCCAGCTCCCCTGGACAGACCTACTACGAGCAGTACTTC	TRBJ2-7	.	TRBV18	14	.
CASSLQGAPGNQPQHF	TGTGCCAGCAGTTTACAGGGGGCGCCGGGCAATCAGCCCCAGCATTTT	TRBJ1-5	TRBD1	TRBV2	16	.
CASSLEGEYQETQYF	TGCGCCAGCAGCTTAGAGGGGGAGTACCAAGAGACCCAGTACTTC	TRBJ2-5	.	TRBV5-1	15	once
CASNQGVSTEAFF	TGTGCCAGCAACCAAGGGGTCTCCACTGAAGCTTTCTTT	TRBJ1-1	.	TRBV6-5	13	.
CASSPNLAGGSQNIQYF	TGTGCCAGCAGTCCAAACCTAGCGGGAGGTTCCCAAAACATTCAGTACTTC	TRBJ2-4	TRBD2	TRBV28	17	.
CASSLWTGGGNEQFF	TGTGCCAGCAGCCTCTGGACAGGGGGCGGCAATGAGCAGTTCTTC	TRBJ2-1	TRBD1	TRBV9	15	.
CASGLPRGGAEAFF	TGTGCTAGTGGTTTGCCCAGGGGTGGGGCTGAAGCTTTCTTT	TRBJ1-1	.	TRBV12-5	14	.
CASSNGLAHNEQFF	TGTGCCAGCAGCAACGGGCTAGCGCACAATGAGCAGTTCTTC	TRBJ2-1	.	TRBV6-6	14	.
CASSLVTGMNTEAFF	TGCGCCAGCAGCTTGGTGACAGGGATGAACACTGAAGCTTTCTTT	TRBJ1-1	TRBD1	TRBV5-1	15	.
CASSLGGNTEAFF	TGTGCCAGTAGTCTAGGGGGCAACACTGAAGCTTTCTTT	TRBJ1-1	TRBD1	TRBV19	13	.
CASSTWGGNYEQYF	TGTGCCAGCAGCACCTGGGGGGGGAACTACGAGCAGTACTTC	TRBJ2-7	TRBD2	TRBV7-2	14	.
CASSYQDGGVTEAFF	TGTGCCAGCAGCTACCAGGACGGGGGGGTCACTGAAGCTTTCTTT	TRBJ1-1	.	TRBV7-9	15	.
CASSLLNNEQFF	TGTGCCAGCAGCCTTTTAAACAATGAGCAGTTCTTC	TRBJ2-1	.	TRBV7-2	12	.
CASSHLGENEKLFF	TGCGCCAGCAGCCACCTAGGAGAGAATGAAAAACTGTTTTTT	TRBJ1-4	.	TRBV4-3	14	.
CASSDRLAGGLPSSYEQYF	TGTGCCAGCAGCGACCGCCTAGCGGGGGGACTACCTAGCTCCTACGAGCAGTACTTC	TRBJ2-7	TRBD2	TRBV5-4	19	.
CSALSGRGINEQFF	TGCAGCGCTTTAAGCGGGAGAGGCATCAATGAGCAGTTCTTC	TRBJ2-1	TRBD2	TRBV29-1	14	.
CASSLLAGGAYEQYF	TGTGCCAGCAGCTTACTAGCGGGAGGGGCCTACGAGCAGTACTTC	TRBJ2-7	TRBD2	TRBV7-9	15	.
CASSPAGRAGGTNEQFF	TGTGCCAGCAGCCCCGCCGGAAGAGCGGGAGGCACCAATGAGCAGTTCTTC	TRBJ2-1	TRBD2	TRBV7-9	17	.
CASSQDLRLAGDTRYQETQYF	TGCGCCAGCAGCCAAGATCTACGGCTAGCGGGCGATACGCGTTACCAAGAGACCCAGTACTTC	TRBJ2-5	TRBD2	TRBV4-3	21	.
CASSQVEGENQPQHF	TGCGCCAGCAGCCAAGTAGAAGGGGAAAATCAGCCCCAGCATTTT	TRBJ1-5	.	TRBV4-3	15	.
CASSEASGRSHEQYF	TGCGCCAGCAGCGAGGCTAGCGGGAGAAGCCACGAGCAGTACTTC	TRBJ2-7	TRBD2	TRBV10-2	15	.
CAITGGVGDRDTQYF	TGTGCCATCACCGGGGGAGTGGGAGATCGTGATACGCAGTATTTT	TRBJ2-3	.	TRBV10-3	15	.
CASSEWTGSSYEQYF	TGTGCCAGCAGCGAGTGGACAGGAAGCTCCTACGAGCAGTACTTC	TRBJ2-7	TRBD1	TRBV9	15	.
CASRDLDRVSYNEQFF	TGTGCCAGCAGGGACCTCGACAGGGTCTCCTACAATGAGCAGTTCTTC	TRBJ2-1	TRBD1	TRBV11-2	16	.
CASSQDPSGSFTDTQYF	TGCGCCAGCAGCCAAGACCCTAGCGGGAGTTTTACAGATACGCAGTATTTT	TRBJ2-3	TRBD2	TRBV4-1	17	.
CASSPGTGGGQPQHF	TGTGCCAGCAGCCCCGGGACAGGGGGCGGCCAGCCCCAGCATTTT	TRBJ1-5	TRBD1	TRBV5-5	15	.
CASSPGTRQFF	TGTGCCAGCAGCCCCGGGACTAGGCAGTTCTTC	TRBJ2-1	TRBD2	TRBV28	11	.
CASSLRGLTYNEQFF	TGTGCCAGCAGTTTACGGGGTTTAACCTACAATGAGCAGTTCTTC	TRBJ2-1	.	TRBV28	15	.
CASSLISGRAYEQYF	TGTGCCAGCAGCTTGATAAGCGGGAGGGCCTACGAGCAGTACTTC	TRBJ2-7	TRBD2	TRBV5-4	15	.
CASRPALRETGELFF	TGTGCCAGCAGACCTGCGTTGCGAGAAACCGGGGAGCTGTTTTTT	TRBJ2-2	.	TRBV28	15	.